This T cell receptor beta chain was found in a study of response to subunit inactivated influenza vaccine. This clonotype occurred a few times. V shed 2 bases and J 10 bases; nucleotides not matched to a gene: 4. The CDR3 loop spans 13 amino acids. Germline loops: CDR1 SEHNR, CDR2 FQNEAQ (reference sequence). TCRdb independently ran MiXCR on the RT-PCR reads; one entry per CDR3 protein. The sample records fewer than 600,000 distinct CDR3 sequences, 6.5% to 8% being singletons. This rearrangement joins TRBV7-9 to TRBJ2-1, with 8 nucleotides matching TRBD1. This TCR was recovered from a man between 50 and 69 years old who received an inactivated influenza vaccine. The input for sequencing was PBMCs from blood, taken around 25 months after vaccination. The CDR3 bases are TGTGCCAGCAGCTTATGGACAGGGTCGGAGCAGTTCTTC. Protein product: CASSLWTGSEQFF.